This passage covers 18 T cell receptor beta chains from one sample sequenced in a study of type 1 regulatory T cells. TCRdb itself ran the reads through MiXCR, one entry per CDR3 protein. Among some 90,000 distinct CDR3 sequences listed, roughly 28% were seen once. The specimen was CD4+ T cells, either the whole sample or a sorted fraction (not recorded which). These receptors all stem from a human donor in good health.

This clonotype was seen a handful of times. DNA of the CDR3: TGTGCCAGCAGTGCTATCGCAGGCACCGGGGAGCTGTTTTTT. It encodes CASSAIAGTGELFF. The rearrangement links TRBV6-1 to TRBJ2-2; D unclear. V lost 4 bases and J 4 bases, leaving 10 bases between the germline ends. The CDR3 has 14 amino acids. CDR1 is MNHNS, CDR2 SASEGT, per germline.

This clonotype appeared a few times. CDR3 bases: TGTGCCAGCAGCCAAGACCCGGGAGGAAACGAGCAGTACTTC. It translates to CASSQDPGGNEQYF. J is TRBJ2-7 and V is TRBV14; 7 nucleotides match TRBD2. Looked up from germline, CDR1 is SGHDN and CDR2 is FVKESK. Trimming cost V 0 bases and J 5 bases; bases outside gene matches: 4. The CDR3 is 14 amino acids.

To note about this clonotype: A much bigger clone sits one base away, suggesting this may be a read error. The chain recombines TRBV3-1 with TRBJ2-5; possibly TRBD2 for D (6 bases). Germline V gene lookup returns CDR1 LGHDT and CDR2 YNNKEL (reference sequence). This CDR3 comprises 11 residues. The CDR3 region is CASSSGETQCF. The CDR3 DNA is TGTGCCAGCAGCTCGGGGGAGACCCAGTGCTTC.

In its sample, this clonotype was seen a few times. J is TRBJ2-7 and V is TRBV6-6; 7 bases map to TRBD2. J lost 6 bases, V lost 0 bases, and 11 bases had no gene match. Germline CDR1 is MNHNY and CDR2 is SVGAGI (reference sequence). CDR3 size: 16 residues. CDR3 nucleotide sequence: TGTGCCAGCAGTTACTCGACCGGGAGGCGGGAGTCCGAGCAGTACTTC. It translates to CASSYSTGRRESEQYF.

In its sample, this clonotype was seen a few times. This chain uses TRBV5-1 with TRBJ2-1, with a weak D call TRBD2 (5 bases). Trimming took off 1 base at V and 8 bases at J, with 10 bases between the two ends. The CDR3 has 13 residues. CDR1 is SGHRS and CDR2 is YFSETQ in the germline V gene. CDR3 loop: CASSLRLAYEQFF. The DNA for the CDR3 is TGCGCCAGCAGCTTGAGGCTAGCCTATGAGCAGTTCTTC.

The chain couples TRBV7-2 to TRBJ2-7, with 12 bases matching TRBD2. The CDR3 spans 15 residues. Looked up from germline, CDR1 is SGHTA and CDR2 is FQGNSA. Trimming removed 5 bases from V and 3 bases from J; junction bases left unmatched: 5. In DNA, the CDR3 is TGTGCCAGCAGCCAAACTAGCGGGAGGTTCTACGAGCAGTACTTC. The encoded protein is CASSQTSGRFYEQYF.

The chain has TRBV7-3 and TRBJ2-3; D is tentatively TRBD1 or TRBD2 (5 bases each). CDR3 size: 14 residues. V gave up 2 bases and J gave up 4 bases, with 10 bases separating them. The germline V gene encodes CDR1 SGHTA and CDR2 FQGTGA. CDR3 residues: CASSLGTTPDTQYF. CDR3 DNA: TGTGCCAGCAGCTTAGGGACCACCCCAGATACGCAGTATTTT.

For the CDR3, the DNA is TGTGCCAGCAGCTTAGGAGGGGCGGGAGGGCCTTTCCATTACGAGCAGTACTTC. Its protein is CASSLGGAGGPFHYEQYF. The chain has TRBV7-8 and TRBJ2-7; 9 bases are shared with TRBD2. CDR3 length: 18 amino acids. Germline values: CDR1 SGHVS, CDR2 FQNEAQ. With V trimmed by 1 base and J by 4 bases, 14 bases remained unmatched.

V usage is TRBV6-2 or TRBV6-3 and J usage is TRBJ2-1; tentatively, D is TRBD2 (6 bases). Germline CDR1 is MNHEY and CDR2 is SVGEGT. V lost 5 bases to trimming and J lost 8 bases, with 22 bases between them. The CDR3 extends over 16 amino acids. CDR3 protein: CASSLLSGSLGDEQFF. In DNA form, the CDR3 reads TGTGCCAGCAGTCTTCTAAGCGGGTCCCTCGGGGATGAGCAGTTCTTC.

The sample holds one count of this clonotype. A read error may account for a junction end that differs from germline. The chain employs TRBV7-9 and TRBJ2-3; the match to TRBD2 covers 7 bases. The CDR3 has 17 amino acids. The germline gives CDR1 SEHNR, CDR2 FQNEAQ (reference sequence). The CDR3 region is CAGSGRGTDRRGETQYF. The CDR3 region has the DNA TGTGCCGGCAGCGGGCGAGGGACGGACCGTCGGGGGGAGACGCAGTATTTT.

Points on this clonotype: The junction does not match germline at one end; this may be a read error. The chain has TRBV7-8 and TRBJ2-3; no clear D gene. This CDR3 spans 14 amino acids. The V gene's germline CDR1 is SGHVS and CDR2 FQNEAQ. The CDR3 protein is CGSNTDGPTDTQYF. The CDR3 DNA follows: TGTGGCAGCAACACCGACGGGCCCACAGATACGCAGTATTTT.

This clonotype has more than one count but fewer than ten. The CDR3 protein is CASSVDSWETQYF. CDR3 DNA: TGTGCCAGCAGCGTAGATTCGTGGGAGACCCAGTACTTC. V gene TRBV9 combines with J gene TRBJ2-5, with D unclear. The CDR3 contains 13 residues. The germline gives CDR1 SGDLS, CDR2 YYNGEE. The V and J ends lost 0 bases and 5 bases respectively, with 8 bases between them.

The chain combines TRBV29-1 with TRBJ2-7, with 14 nucleotides matching TRBD2. CDR3 length equals 16 residues. J gave up 6 bases and V 1 base, and 8 bases lay outside the gene matches. CDR1 and CDR2 from the germline V gene are SQVTM and ANQGSEA. In nucleotides, the CDR3 is TGCAGCGTTGAAGTCGCGGGACTAGCGGGAGTGGGCGAGCAGTACTTC. Protein product: CSVEVAGLAGVGEQYF.

J is TRBJ2-1 and V is TRBV4-2, with 8 bases fitting TRBD1. With V trimmed by 2 bases and J by 8 bases, 11 bases remained unmatched. The CDR3 has 16 residues. Per the germline V gene, CDR1 is LGHNA and CDR2 is YNFKEQ. As DNA, the CDR3 is TGTGCCAGCAGCCAACCCCCCCGACAGGGGACCGATGAGCAGTTCTTC. It codes for CASSQPPRQGTDEQFF.

There are a few counts of this clonotype. The V call is TRBV20-1, the J call TRBJ1-2; no clear D. CDR3 length: 12 amino acids. V lost 6 bases, J lost 8 bases, and 16 bases lay in between. Germline CDR1 DFQATT, CDR2 SNEGSKA (reference sequence). The CDR3 spells CSAPYGIGGYTF. The CDR3 nucleotides are TGCAGTGCGCCTTATGGGATCGGCGGCTACACCTTC.

The rearrangement links TRBV27 to TRBJ2-7; 8 bases line up with TRBD2. J was trimmed by 3 bases and V by 5 bases; bases with no gene match: 9. Germline V lookup: CDR1 MNHEY, CDR2 SMNVEV (reference sequence). The CDR3 consists of 15 residues. The CDR3 sequence is CASSMTSALYYEQYF. As DNA, the CDR3 is TGTGCCAGCAGTATGACTAGCGCCCTTTACTACGAGCAGTACTTC.

This clonotype was seen at least ten times. Here the CDR3 reads CAISDLGGGSTEAFF. The DNA for the CDR3 is TGTGCCATCAGTGACCTCGGGGGAGGGTCCACTGAAGCTTTCTTT. V usage is TRBV10-3 and J usage is TRBJ1-1; D is possibly TRBD1 (5 bases). Germline-derived CDR1 and CDR2 are ENHRY and SYGVKD. The CDR3 is 15 amino acids. V dropped 3 bases and J dropped 4 bases, with 15 bases sitting between them.

The chain combines TRBV10-3 with TRBJ2-1; 8 bases are shared with TRBD1. Germline V gene sequence: CDR1 ENHRY, CDR2 SYGVKD. With 6 bases clipped from V and 8 bases from J, the junction kept 21 bases outside the gene matches. CDR3 length: 18 amino acids. CDR3 DNA: TGTGCCATCAGACTGGGGACCGGACAGGGTGGCATGATAGATGAGCAGTTCTTC. Translated, it gives CAIRLGTGQGGMIDEQFF.